This T cell receptor (beta chain) was retrieved from a study of Graves' ophthalmopathy and Graves' hyperthyroidism. Study-wide background: Pretreatment peripheral blood was obtained at initial diagnosis.

Study findings and constraints: A 13-signature model separated ophthalmopathy from stable hyperthyroidism, approximately 87% sensitivity, around 81% specificity.

Stable hyperthyroidism meant no progression to ophthalmopathy within 18 months of follow-up. The authors enrolled newly diagnosed hyperthyroidism patients aged 18 to 65 with under 2 months' duration. The study amplified TCR beta CDR3 regions using RNA transcripts. HTBI-primed RT-PCR formed the first round, and a multiplex PCR formed the second. Each CDR3 protein gets one entry after TCRdb re-called the multiplex PCR reads with MiXCR. The profile shows some 410,000 distinct CDR3 sequences, around 21% of them singletons. CDR1 and CDR2 from the germline V gene are MNHEY and SMNVEV (reference sequence). The V and J ends lost 5 bases and 3 bases respectively, with 17 bases between them. The CDR3 consists of 15 residues. This clonotype was counted only a few times. Its antigen is currently unknown.

V and J are TRBV27 and TRBJ2-7, with D perhaps assigned TRBD1 or TRBD2 (5 bases each). The specimen was peripheral blood. This TCR was sampled from a woman between 18 and 29 years old with stable Graves' hyperthyroidism. Here the CDR3 reads CASSPTGRGDYEQYF. CDR3 in DNA: TGTGCCAGCAGTCCCACGGGCCGAGGGGACTACGAGCAGTACTTC.